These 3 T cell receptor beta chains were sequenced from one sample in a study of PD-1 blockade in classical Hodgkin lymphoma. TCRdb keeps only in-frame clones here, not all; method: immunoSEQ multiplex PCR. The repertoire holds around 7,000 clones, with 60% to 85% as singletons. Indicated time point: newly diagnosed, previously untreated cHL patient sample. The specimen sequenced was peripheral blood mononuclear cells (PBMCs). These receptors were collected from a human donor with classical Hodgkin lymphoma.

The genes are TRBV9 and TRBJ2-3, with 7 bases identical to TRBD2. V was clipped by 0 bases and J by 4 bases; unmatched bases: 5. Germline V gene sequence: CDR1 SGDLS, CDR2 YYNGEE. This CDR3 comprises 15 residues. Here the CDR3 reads CASSVDGGSADTQYF. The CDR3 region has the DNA TGTGCCAGCAGCGTAGATGGCGGGAGCGCAGATACGCAGTATTTT.

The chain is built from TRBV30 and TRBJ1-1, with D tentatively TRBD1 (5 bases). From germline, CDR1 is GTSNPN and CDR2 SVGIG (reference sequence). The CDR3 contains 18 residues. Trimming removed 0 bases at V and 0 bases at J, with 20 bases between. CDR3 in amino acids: CAWSVRWGDRSLNTEAFF. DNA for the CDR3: TGTGCCTGGAGTGTACGTTGGGGGGACCGCTCTCTGAACACTGAAGCTTTCTTT.

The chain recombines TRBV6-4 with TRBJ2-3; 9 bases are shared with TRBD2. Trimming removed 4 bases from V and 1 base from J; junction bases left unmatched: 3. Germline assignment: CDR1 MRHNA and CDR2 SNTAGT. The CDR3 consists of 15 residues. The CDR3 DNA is TGTGCCAGCAGTGCCTTAGCGGGAGGCACAGATACGCAGTATTTT. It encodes CASSALAGGTDTQYF.